The next 7 T cell receptor beta chains were all read from a single sample in a study of patients and donors after allogeneic stem cell transplantation. TCRdb itself ran the RT-PCR reads through MiXCR, one entry per CDR3 protein. The table shows approximately 200,000 distinct CDR3 sequences, with about 37% occurring only once. Input material: blood, either unsorted or a sorted T cell fraction (not recorded which). These receptors all stem from a human donor who was either an allogeneic HSCT recipient or a stem cell or donor lymphocyte infusion donor (not recorded which). It is not recorded whose cells these are; they may come from a transplant donor.

This clonotype was seen only a few times. The gene calls are TRBV12-3 or TRBV12-4 and TRBJ1-5; D gene unclear. The CDR3 is 14 residues long. V lost 5 bases to trimming and J lost 5 bases, with 13 bases between them. The CDR3 region has the DNA TGTGCCAGCAGTCCAACGGAGAAGGATCAGCCCCAGCATTTT. Its protein is CASSPTEKDQPQHF.

The gene calls are TRBV4-1 and TRBJ1-2, with D uncertain. CDR3 length equals 15 residues. CDR1 is MGHRA and CDR2 is YSYEKL in the germline V gene. V shed 0 bases and J shed 5 bases, with 13 bases lying between them. This CDR3 reads CASSQDFTVYYGYTF. The CDR3 region has the DNA TGCGCCAGCAGCCAAGATTTTACAGTTTATTATGGCTACACCTTC.

This clonotype has just a few counts. This chain connects TRBV12-3 or TRBV12-4 to TRBJ1-1; no clear D gene. V shed 3 bases and J shed 3 bases, with 5 bases lying between them. The CDR3 spans 12 residues. For the CDR3, the DNA is TGTGCCAGCAGTTTTGAGCACACTGAAGCTTTCTTT. Translating it yields CASSFEHTEAFF.

The V and J genes are TRBV30 and TRBJ1-5, with D tentatively TRBD1 (6 bases). The CDR3 covers 13 residues. V dropped 2 bases and J dropped 7 bases, with 12 bases sitting between them. Looked up from germline, CDR1 is GTSNPN and CDR2 is SVGIG (reference sequence). CDR3 coding DNA: TGTGCCTGGAGTTTAGGACAGTCCCAGCCCCAGCATTTT. This encodes CAWSLGQSQPQHF. Supplemented by reference TRBV30 and TRBJ1-5, the full variable domain reads SQTIHQWPATLVQPVGSPLSLECTVEGTSNPNLYWYRQAAGRGLQLLFYSVGIGQISSEVPQNLSASRPQDRQFILSSKKLLLSDSGFYLCAWSLGQSQPQHFGDGTRLSIL.

This clonotype was picked up a small number of times. This rearrangement joins TRBV25-1 to TRBJ2-3; unclear D gene. V was clipped by 6 bases and J by 5 bases, with 3 bases between them. This CDR3 has 10 residues. Germline lookup yields CDR1 MGHDK and CDR2 SYGVNS. The CDR3 coding sequence is TGTGCCAGCAGCGGAGATACGCAGTATTTT. The encoded protein is CASSGDTQYF.

This chain links TRBV4-3 with TRBJ1-6; 8 nucleotides match TRBD1. Germline CDR1 and CDR2: LGHNA and YSLEER. V shed 1 base and J 7 bases; nucleotides not matched to a gene: 3. This CDR3 spans 15 amino acids. CDR3 nucleotides: TGCGCCAGCAGCCAAGTGACAGGGGTCAATTCACCCCTCCACTTT. It yields the protein CASSQVTGVNSPLHF.

This clonotype was found a few times. V and J are TRBV4-3 and TRBJ2-1, with unresolved D. V was clipped by 1 base and J by 7 bases, with 14 bases between them. The length of the CDR3 is 15 residues. The germline V gene encodes CDR1 LGHNA and CDR2 YSLEER. In DNA form, the CDR3 reads TGCGCCAGCAGCCAAGGTACGGGTTGGGGAAATGAGCAGTTCTTC. Translated: CASSQGTGWGNEQFF.